A selection of T cell receptor beta chains follows, all from one sample in a study of T-cell reconstitution after alpha-beta-depleted transplantation in children. TCRdb redid the calling of the PCR reads with MiXCR, one entry per CDR3 protein. Found here are roughly 350,000 distinct CDR3 sequences, about a sixth of them singletons; the top ten hold roughly 40%. The sample consisted of PBMCs, mostly from graft donor cells, taken 360 days after TCRalphabeta/CD19-depleted stem cell transplant. The source is a male patient between 2 and 15 years old who had a stem cell transplant for acute lymphoblastic leukemia, so the T cells may come from the graft donor. CDR3s include the opening cysteine and the closing phenylalanine or tryptophan. Fields, in order: clone size, J gene, D gene, V gene, CDR3 length, CDR3 DNA, CDR3 protein. D genes are given only for firm matches. Expanded clones get a size class; other rows say once, few or many, or leave the size out.

few,TRBJ2-1,TRBD2,TRBV27,16,TGTGCCAGCAGTTTTTTTACTAGCGGGGTATACAATGAGCAGTTCTTC,CASSFFTSGVYNEQFF
few,TRBJ2-7,TRBD2,TRBV25-1,20,TGTGCCAGCAGTGAGGGAGGTCGGGCCTTTATTAGCGGGAGCTCCTACGAGCAGTACTTC,CASSEGGRAFISGSSYEQYF
.,TRBJ1-2,.,TRBV6-2/TRBV6-3,12,TGTGCCACCCACCTCCCGACCAATGGCTACACCTTC,CATHLPTNGYTF
few,TRBJ2-5,.,TRBV10-3,15,TGTGCCATCAGCCAAACTGGACAGAGTCAAGAGACCCAGTACTTC,CAISQTGQSQETQYF
many,TRBJ2-7,.,TRBV27,16,TGTGCCAGCAGTTTATCGGCGGGGACGGTAACCTACGAGCAGTACTTC,CASSLSAGTVTYEQYF
.,TRBJ2-1,TRBD2,TRBV2,17,TGTGCCAGGGGCGGGAAAAGCGGGGGAAGTATATACAATGAGCAGTTCTTC,CARGGKSGGSIYNEQFF
few,TRBJ2-5,TRBD1,TRBV13,13,TGTGCCAGCAGCCATAGGGGGCTAGAGACCCAGTACTTC,CASSHRGLETQYF
few,TRBJ2-7,.,TRBV6-1,13,TGTGCCAGCAGTCAGTATCCCCAATACGAGCAGTACTTC,CASSQYPQYEQYF
.,TRBJ2-5,.,TRBV13,13,TGTGCCAGCAGCCTAGATGGGATCGAGACCCAGTACTTC,CASSLDGIETQYF
.,TRBJ2-1,TRBD2,TRBV4-2,16,TGTGCCAGCAGCTCCGCCGTAGCGGGGGTTTACAATGAGCAGTTCTTC,CASSSAVAGVYNEQFF
few,TRBJ2-7,.,TRBV10-3,16,TGTGCCATCAGTGACCCAGCCACCGAGGGGGCCTACGAGCAGTACTTC,CAISDPATEGAYEQYF
.,TRBJ1-2,TRBD1,TRBV12-3/TRBV12-4,17,TGTGCCAGCAGTTTAGGTCCATACAGGGGGCGCGACTATGGCTACACCTTC,CASSLGPYRGRDYGYTF
few,TRBJ2-3,.,TRBV10-3,13,TGTGCCATCAGTGACCCCAGCACAGATACGCAGTATTTT,CAISDPSTDTQYF
few,TRBJ2-1,.,TRBV4-3,18,TGCGCCAGCAGCCAAGATTGGGTGGCAGGTAGCTCCTACAATGAGCAGTTCTTC,CASSQDWVAGSSYNEQFF
few,TRBJ2-1,.,TRBV9,12,TGTGCCAGCAGAAGGGGGTACGGGGAGCAGTTCTTC,CASRRGYGEQFF
few,TRBJ2-7,.,TRBV4-1,15,TGCGCCAGCAGCCTCGACAGGACCCCCGGGTACGAGCAGTACTTC,CASSLDRTPGYEQYF
many,TRBJ2-2,.,TRBV28,13,TGTGCCAGCGGAAGCAGAAACACCGGGGAGCTGTTTTTT,CASGSRNTGELFF
many,TRBJ2-7,TRBD1,TRBV12-3/TRBV12-4,14,TGTGCCAGCAGTTTAGCGGACAGGTCGCGAGAGCAGTACTTC,CASSLADRSREQYF
few,TRBJ2-7,TRBD2,TRBV28,16,TGTGCCAGCAGCCTTGGGGCTAGCGGGTTTTCCTACGAGCAGTACTTC,CASSLGASGFSYEQYF
.,TRBJ2-7,TRBD1,TRBV3-1,15,TGTGCCAGCAGCCAAGCGGGACAGGGTGGCTACGAGCAGTACTTC,CASSQAGQGGYEQYF
few,TRBJ2-1,.,TRBV20-1,12,TGCAGTGCCGGACTGACGAACAATGAGCAGTTCTTC,CSAGLTNNEQFF
.,TRBJ2-7,TRBD1,TRBV18,15,TGTGCCAGCTCACCGGGACAGACGAACTCCTACGAGCAGTACTTC,CASSPGQTNSYEQYF
few,TRBJ1-5,.,TRBV20-1,13,TGCAGTGCTAGGAGCCTTAGGGACCAGCCCCAGCATTTT,CSARSLRDQPQHF
.,TRBJ2-7,.,TRBV4-2,16,TGTGCCAGCAGCCTAGAGCGGGCGTATAAGGTGGGCGGGCAGTACTTC,CASSLERAYKVGGQYF
few,TRBJ1-2,.,TRBV27,14,TGTGCCAGCAGTTTTACGGGGCGCGGCTACGGCTACACCTTC,CASSFTGRGYGYTF
many,TRBJ2-2,.,TRBV6-2/TRBV6-3,14,TGTGCCAGCAGTTACAATTCGAACACCGGGGAGCTGTTTTTT,CASSYNSNTGELFF
.,TRBJ2-6,.,TRBV18,20,TGTGCCAGCTCACCTAAGAGTTTCAGCGTCACTTTCTCTGGGGCCAACGTCCTGACTTTC,CASSPKSFSVTFSGANVLTF
.,TRBJ2-7,.,TRBV10-3,12,TGTGACATCAGTGGGGGGACCTACGAGCAGTACTTC,CDISGGTYEQYF
.,TRBJ2-7,TRBD2,TRBV10-3,16,TGTGCCATCAGTGATCCACTGAGCGGGAGCTCCTACGAGCAGTACTTC,CAISDPLSGSSYEQYF
many,TRBJ2-2,.,TRBV5-1,17,TGCGCCAGCAGCTTGGGATTTTCCGGGACACACACCGGGGAGCTGTTTTTT,CASSLGFSGTHTGELFF
.,TRBJ2-5,TRBD1,TRBV20-1,14,TGCAGTGCTAACCGGGACAGACATCAAGAGACCCAGTACTTC,CSANRDRHQETQYF
.,TRBJ2-7,TRBD2,TRBV4-1,15,TGCGCCAGCAGCCCACCGGGACTAGGAGCCCACGAGCAGTACTTC,CASSPPGLGAHEQYF
many,TRBJ2-7,.,TRBV5-1,14,TGCGCCAGCAGCTTGAGCCCAACAGGGTACGAGCAGTACTTC,CASSLSPTGYEQYF
many,TRBJ2-5,TRBD2,TRBV10-3,14,TGTGCCATCAGTGAGTCGGGGAGGGCCGAGACCCAGTACTTC,CAISESGRAETQYF
few,TRBJ2-7,TRBD2,TRBV6-2/TRBV6-3,15,TGTGCCAGCAGTCCATACCGGCGGGAGCCCTACGAGCAGTACTTC,CASSPYRREPYEQYF
.,TRBJ1-4,TRBD1,TRBV27,14,TGTGCCAGCAGTCCCCAGGGGGTAGCTGAAAAACTGTTTTTT,CASSPQGVAEKLFF
.,TRBJ2-1,TRBD1,TRBV11-1,16,TGTGCCAGCAGCTTAGAGACAGGGGATCGATGGCATGAGCAGTTCTTC,CASSLETGDRWHEQFF
once,TRBJ1-5,TRBD1,TRBV6-5,15,TGTGCCAGCAGTTACCGTCAGGGGGCCTCCCAGCCCCAGCATTTT,CASSYRQGASQPQHF
.,TRBJ2-7,.,TRBV7-2,15,TGTGCCAGCAGCTCAGGCGGGACAGCCTACTACGAGCAGTACTTC,CASSSGGTAYYEQYF
.,TRBJ1-5,.,TRBV7-2,16,TGTGCCAGCAGCTTAAGGCGCGACACGGCCAATCAGCCCCAGCATTTT,CASSLRRDTANQPQHF
many,TRBJ2-1,TRBD1,TRBV5-1,15,TGCGCCAGCAGCTTCCGGGACAGGAAGAACAATGAGCAGTTCTTC,CASSFRDRKNNEQFF
.,TRBJ1-1,.,TRBV7-8,16,TGTGCCAGCAGCTTATTCGGGGACACCAAGGGATCTGAAGCTTTCTTT,CASSLFGDTKGSEAFF
few,TRBJ2-7,TRBD1,TRBV29-1,14,TGCAGCGTTGGATCGACAGGGGTTGTCTACGAGCAGTACTTC,CSVGSTGVVYEQYF
.,TRBJ2-1,.,TRBV29-1,15,TGCAGCGTTGAAGGCCGGGACACCTCCTACAATGAGCAGTTCTTC,CSVEGRDTSYNEQFF
few,TRBJ1-1,.,TRBV30,11,TGTGCCTGGGAGGGAGTCGCTGAAGCTTTCTTT,CAWEGVAEAFF
.,TRBJ2-7,.,TRBV20-1,14,TGCAGTGCTAGAGGTCCTAACGCGATTTACGAGCAGTACTTC,CSARGPNAIYEQYF
few,TRBJ2-3,.,TRBV4-2,14,TGTGCCAGCAGCCAAGCCCAGGGGTCAGATACGCAGTATTTT,CASSQAQGSDTQYF
.,TRBJ1-1,TRBD1,TRBV7-8,16,TGTGCCAGCAGCAATAATCTCGGGACAGGGGACACTGAAGCTTTCTTT,CASSNNLGTGDTEAFF
.,TRBJ2-1,.,TRBV6-1,17,TGTGCCAGCCGCAGGGGGGCCGGAATGAGCTCCTACAATGAGCAGTTCTTC,CASRRGAGMSSYNEQFF
.,TRBJ2-3,.,TRBV4-3,14,TGCGCCAGCAGCCAAGAGGGGGGCACAGATACGCAGTATTTT,CASSQEGGTDTQYF
few,TRBJ2-7,TRBD2,TRBV20-1,16,TGCAGTGCTAGAACGGTAGCGGGAGGGAGCTCCTACGAGCAGTACTTC,CSARTVAGGSSYEQYF
.,TRBJ1-3,.,TRBV5-1,13,TGCGCCAGCACCTTGGGGGCGGGAAACACCATATATTTT,CASTLGAGNTIYF
few,TRBJ2-7,TRBD1,TRBV6-2/TRBV6-3,14,TGTGCCAGCAGTTACTCGACGGACAGGGGCGCTCAGTACTTC,CASSYSTDRGAQYF
many,TRBJ1-4,TRBD1,TRBV10-3,15,TGTGCCATCAGTGCCAAGGACAGGGGAAATGAAAAACTGTTTTTT,CAISAKDRGNEKLFF
few,TRBJ2-7,TRBD2,TRBV4-2,15,TGTGCCAGCAGCCGGGAAGCGGGAGCTTACTACGAGCAGTACTTC,CASSREAGAYYEQYF
few,TRBJ2-7,TRBD2,TRBV5-4,15,TGTGCCAGCAGCCGGGGACTAGCGGAGATTTACGAGCAGTACTTC,CASSRGLAEIYEQYF